The 32 T cell receptor beta chains below were found in one sample sequenced in a study of blood T cells in healthy people across ages. A second PCR of roughly 7 to 11 cycles used a sample-barcoded 5' primer and a J-beta primer mix. TCRdb re-analysed the 5' RACE reads in MiXCR, keeping a single row per CDR3 protein. The sample lists 540,000 or so distinct CDR3 sequences, 45% to 55% occurring once. Sequenced: blood. Source of these receptors: a man older than 75 in good health.

In this sample, this clonotype turned up a few times. The J gene is TRBJ2-7, the V gene TRBV6-5; possible D gene TRBD1, 5 bases. Germline lookup yields CDR1 MNHEY and CDR2 SVGAGI. The length of the CDR3 is 14 residues. Trimming shortened V by 8 bases and J by 0 bases, and 14 bases separated the two germline ends. CDR3 DNA: TGTGCCAGCGGACCAACAGGAAACTCCTACGAGCAGTACTTC. As protein: CASGPTGNSYEQYF.

The V and J genes are TRBV7-3 and TRBJ2-3; TRBD2 agrees at 8 bases. This CDR3 contains 14 residues. The trim removed 5 bases at V and 5 bases at J, leaving 6 bases unmatched. CDR1 and CDR2 from the germline V gene are SGHTA and FQGTGA. The CDR3 here is CASSPHAGGDTQYF. Written as DNA, the CDR3 is TGTGCCAGCAGCCCCCATGCGGGGGGAGATACGCAGTATTTT.

This chain uses TRBV20-1 with TRBJ2-1; D could derive from TRBD1 or TRBD2 (5 bases each). Trimming shortened V by 4 bases and J by 6 bases, and 19 bases separated the two germline ends. This CDR3 contains 15 residues. CDR1 DFQATT and CDR2 SNEGSKA come from the germline V gene (reference sequence). The CDR3 loop reads CSAISGTRQGNEQFF. In nucleotides, the CDR3 is TGCAGTGCTATTTCCGGGACCCGCCAGGGCAATGAGCAGTTCTTC.

The genes are TRBV11-2 and TRBJ1-6; D gene ambiguous. Germline lookup yields CDR1 SGHAT and CDR2 FQNNGV. Trimming left V 0 bases short and J 8 bases short, with 17 bases between. This CDR3 has 17 residues. This chain's CDR3 is CASSLDQEAGGDSPLHF. For the CDR3, the DNA is TGTGCCAGCAGCTTAGATCAGGAGGCCGGAGGAGATTCACCCCTCCACTTT.

This clonotype has a count of ten or more. The chain links TRBV6-5 to TRBJ2-6; a possible D gene is TRBD1 (6 bases). The CDR3 has 20 amino acids. V gave up 6 bases and J gave up 0 bases, with 24 bases separating them. Germline V gene lookup returns CDR1 MNHEY and CDR2 SVGAGI. Here the CDR3 DNA reads TGTGCCAGCAGACGATTTGGTTCTGGGGGACAACGCTCTGGGGCCAACGTCCTGACTTTC. It specifies CASRRFGSGGQRSGANVLTF.

The CDR3: CASSLTGVNSPLHF. Here the CDR3 DNA reads TGTGCCAGCAGCTTGACAGGGGTTAATTCACCCCTCCACTTT. The chain links TRBV7-3 to TRBJ1-6, with 8 nucleotides matching TRBD1. The ends lost 3 bases at V and 6 bases at J; junction bases unmatched: 1. The CDR3 has 14 residues. The germline gives CDR1 SGHTA, CDR2 FQGTGA. The whole variable domain, filled in from reference TRBV7-3 and TRBJ1-6, reads GAGVSQTPSNKVTEKGKYVELRCDPISGHTALYWYRQSLGQGPEFLIYFQGTGAADDSGLPNDRFFAVRPEGSVSTLKIQRTERGDSAVYLCASSLTGVNSPLHFGNGTRLTVT.

This clonotype was counted once. The V call is TRBV27, the J call TRBJ2-6, with D uncertain. Germline values: CDR1 MNHEY, CDR2 SMNVEV (reference sequence). The CDR3 is made up of 13 amino acids. With 4 bases removed from V and 4 bases from J, the gap between germline ends came to 5 bases. As DNA, the CDR3 is TGTGCCAGCAGTTCGTTCGGGGCCAACGTCCTGACTTTC. This encodes CASSSFGANVLTF.

V usage is TRBV28 and J usage is TRBJ2-7, with D possibly being TRBD1 or TRBD2 (5 bases each). The CDR3 is 16 amino acids. The V end lost 7 bases, the J end lost 0 bases, and 19 bases lay between the germline ends. Germline CDR1 is MDHEN and CDR2 is SYDVKM. The CDR3 sequence is CASTSPGAQASYEQYF. The CDR3 DNA reads TGTGCCAGCACCTCACCCGGGGCTCAGGCCTCCTACGAGCAGTACTTC.

In DNA form, the CDR3 reads TGCAGTGCTAGACCTCCCCCTAGATCGGAAAACATTCAGTACTTC. Translation: CSARPPPRSENIQYF. V gene TRBV20-1 combines with J gene TRBJ2-5; no reliable D call. The DNA end is more similar to TRBJ2-4, so the J call may be wrong. The germline gives CDR1 DFQATT, CDR2 SNEGSKA (reference sequence). The CDR3 spans 15 residues.

This rearrangement joins TRBV4-3 to TRBJ2-1, with 9 bases lining up with TRBD2. The length of the CDR3 is 17 residues. Germline-derived CDR1 and CDR2 are LGHNA and YSLEER. V was pared by 1 base and J by 10 bases, with 14 bases of the junction left unmatched. The CDR3 is CASSQGGLAGIQGEQFF. CDR3 sequence (DNA): TGCGCCAGCAGCCAAGGAGGCCTAGCGGGAATACAGGGGGAGCAGTTCTTC.

The CDR3 protein is CASSPATGRETQYF. The CDR3 nucleotides read TGTGCCAGCTCACCTGCGACAGGGAGGGAGACCCAGTACTTC. The chain employs TRBV18 and TRBJ2-5, with D perhaps TRBD1 (7 bases). The CDR3 loop spans 14 amino acids. Germline assignment: CDR1 KGHSH and CDR2 LQKENI. Trimming took 3 bases from V and 5 from J, leaving 13 bases between them.

CDR3 sequence: CASTIDGTYGYTF. The CDR3 coding sequence is TGTGCCAGCACCATCGACGGCACCTATGGCTACACCTTC. This chain joins TRBV9 and TRBJ1-2, with D unclear. Trimming shortened V by 6 bases and J by 4 bases, and 13 bases separated the two germline ends. This CDR3 region has 13 residues. In germline, CDR1 is SGDLS, CDR2 YYNGEE.

The chain uses TRBV20-1 and TRBJ2-1, with 9 bases fitting TRBD2. Losses at the gene ends were 7 bases for V and 4 bases for J; bases not matched to a gene: 8. CDR3 length: 14 amino acids. Germline V CDR1 and CDR2: DFQATT, SNEGSKA (reference sequence). CDR3 sequence reads: CSGSSGEIYNEQFF. CDR3 nucleotides: TGCAGTGGTTCTAGCGGGGAGATTTACAATGAGCAGTTCTTC.

V usage is TRBV12-5 and J usage is TRBJ2-3, with TRBD2 identical over 7 bases. V was clipped by 6 bases and J by 1 base; unmatched bases: 7. Germline assignment: CDR1 LGHNT and CDR2 FRNRAP. The CDR3 contains 15 residues. The CDR3 nucleotides read TGTGCTAGTGGCTCTAGCGGCATACGCACAGATACGCAGTATTTT. Translation: CASGSSGIRTDTQYF.

The genes are TRBV4-2 and TRBJ2-5, with a possible D match to TRBD2 (5 bases). Deletions cut 0 bases from V and 2 bases from J, with 25 bases between. Germline lookup yields CDR1 LGHNA and CDR2 YNFKEQ. The CDR3 has 20 residues. CDR3 residues: CASSQDGFSVLEGSQETQYF. CDR3 bases: TGTGCCAGCAGCCAAGATGGGTTTTCCGTACTAGAGGGCAGTCAAGAGACCCAGTACTTC.

This clonotype has only a few counts. The chain uses TRBV7-2 and TRBJ2-7; D might be TRBD1 or TRBD2, each matching 5 bases. Germline V gene sequence: CDR1 SGHTA, CDR2 FQGNSA. The CDR3 length is 17 residues. Between the trimmed V and J ends, which lost 0 bases and 2 bases, there was a span of 17 bases. The CDR3 nucleotides are TGTGCCAGCAGCTTAGCGTTCGATTTTGGGGGAGCCTACGAGCAGTACTTC. Encoded protein: CASSLAFDFGGAYEQYF.

J is TRBJ2-3 and V is TRBV20-1, with D possibly TRBD2 on 7 matching bases. V was pared by 2 bases and J by 0 bases, with 18 bases between. The length of the CDR3 is 17 residues. Germline V gene lookup returns CDR1 DFQATT and CDR2 SNEGSKA (reference sequence). The CDR3 loop is CSARSSPGGKSTDTQYF. The CDR3 DNA reads as TGCAGTGCTAGAAGCTCGCCGGGGGGCAAGAGCACAGATACGCAGTATTTT.

CDR3 coding DNA: TGTGCCAGCAGCCCCGGGCAGGGGGCACTTAATGAAAAACTGTTTTTT. Its protein product is CASSPGQGALNEKLFF. The rearrangement uses TRBV7-9 and TRBJ1-4; 8 bases line up with TRBD1. Germline values: CDR1 SEHNR, CDR2 FQNEAQ (reference sequence). With V trimmed by 5 bases and J by 4 bases, 9 bases remained unmatched. The CDR3 has 16 amino acids.

The chain is built from TRBV11-2 and TRBJ2-7; the D is unclear. The DNA matches TRBJ2-5 better at its end, which makes the J call doubtful. The CDR3 is 13 amino acids. CDR1 and CDR2 (germline): SGHAT, FQNNGV. CDR3 sequence (DNA): TGTGCCAGCAGGATAACGGGCCAAGAGACCCAGTACTTC. Amino acid sequence: CASRITGQETQYF.

The V gene is TRBV11-1, the J gene TRBJ1-2; 7 bases map to TRBD1. The germline V gene encodes CDR1 SGHAT and CDR2 FQDESV (reference sequence). V shed 5 bases and J 5 bases; nucleotides not matched to a gene: 11. This CDR3 is built from 15 residues. CDR3 sequence (DNA): TGTGCCAGCAGCCCCCGACAGGGAGCGGATTATGGCTACACCTTC. This encodes CASSPRQGADYGYTF.

The genes are TRBV7-3 and TRBJ2-1, with TRBD2 matching 8 bases. The CDR3 runs 15 residues. V shed 0 bases, J shed 3 bases, and the junction held 1 base outside the gene matches. The germline V gene has CDR1 SGHTA and CDR2 FQGTGA. The CDR3 sequence is CASSLTSGVYNEQFF. CDR3 DNA: TGTGCCAGCAGCTTAACTAGCGGGGTCTACAATGAGCAGTTCTTC.

This clonotype was counted only a few times. This chain uses TRBV2 with TRBJ2-1, with 12 bases identical to TRBD2. The CDR3 contains 19 residues. The junction had 10 bases not matched to a gene; V was cut back by 4 bases and J by 0 bases. Per germline, CDR1 SNHLY and CDR2 FYNNEI. CDR3 residues: CASSVRTSGRTSSYNEQFF. The CDR3 region has the DNA TGTGCCAGCAGTGTCAGAACTAGCGGGAGGACCAGCTCCTACAATGAGCAGTTCTTC.

In its sample, this clonotype was seen a few times. The rearrangement links TRBV29-1 to TRBJ2-5; 9 positions match TRBD1. V trimming: 4 bases; J trimming: 5 bases; junction bases outside the gene matches: 14. The CDR3 has 16 amino acids. CDR1 and CDR2 from the germline V gene are SQVTM and ANQGSEA. In DNA, the CDR3 is TGCAGCGTTGTTCTAGGACAGGGGCCCCAACGGGAGACCCAGTACTTC. Translation: CSVVLGQGPQRETQYF.

This clonotype has a handful of counts. CDR3 loop: CASSLAASHSRYEQYF. The CDR3 coding sequence is TGTGCCAGCAGCTTAGCGGCTAGCCACTCCCGATACGAGCAGTACTTC. The chain combines TRBV7-2 with TRBJ2-7, with D perhaps TRBD2 (5 bases). With 0 bases removed from V and 4 bases from J, the gap between germline ends came to 16 bases. Germline assignment: CDR1 SGHTA and CDR2 FQGNSA. The CDR3 is 16 amino acids.

This clonotype was seen a few times. The V call is TRBV7-2, the J call TRBJ1-4; possibly TRBD1 for D (6 bases). The V end lost 3 bases, the J end lost 8 bases, and 16 bases lay between the germline ends. Germline CDR1 reads SGHTA; CDR2 reads FQGNSA. CDR3 length: 15 residues. The CDR3 here is CASSFNGLGGEKLFF. In nucleotides, the CDR3 is TGTGCCAGCAGCTTTAATGGACTCGGGGGCGAAAAACTGTTTTTT.

The chain employs TRBV24-1 and TRBJ2-3, with TRBD1 matching over 8 bases. Per the germline V gene, CDR1 is KGHDR and CDR2 is SFDVKD. Trimming at V came to 3 bases and at J to 11 bases, leaving 6 bases not matched to a gene. The CDR3 is 13 residues long. The CDR3 sequence is CATSDPGQAKQYF. DNA of the CDR3: TGTGCCACCAGTGATCCGGGACAGGCAAAGCAGTATTTT.

Concerning this clonotype itself: Just one base apart from a much larger clone, this may be a read error. V gene TRBV5-1 combines with J gene TRBJ2-1, with 11 bases that match TRBD2. Judging by the DNA end, TRBJ2-7 fits better; the J call may be wrong. CDR3 length: 17 amino acids. CDR1 is SGHRS and CDR2 is YFSETQ in the germline V gene. CDR3 DNA: TGCGCCAGCAGGTTGCTAGCGGGGGGCTCTCCTTACAATGAGCAGTACTTC. It is translated as CASRLLAGGSPYNEQYF.

This chain connects TRBV18 to TRBJ2-7; D is perhaps TRBD1 (6 bases). The CDR3 is made up of 14 amino acids. Germline lookup yields CDR1 KGHSH and CDR2 LQKENI. Trimming removed 4 bases from V and 1 base from J, with 11 bases in between. The CDR3 region is CASSQGQHSYEQYF. CDR3 nucleotides: TGTGCCAGCTCACAGGGACAACATTCCTACGAGCAGTACTTC.

CDR3 amino acids: CASSLPSTAPGYEQYF. As DNA, the CDR3 is TGTGCCAGCAGCTTACCCTCGACAGCCCCGGGATACGAGCAGTACTTC. The rearrangement links TRBV7-9 to TRBJ2-5, with D possibly being TRBD1 or TRBD2 (5 bases each). The J call may not be correct, given that the DNA end is closer to TRBJ2-7. The CDR3 has 16 residues. The germline V gene encodes CDR1 SEHNR and CDR2 FQNEAQ (reference sequence).

In this sample, this clonotype turned up once. The genes are TRBV20-1 and TRBJ1-2; maybe TRBD1 (5 bases). CDR1 is DFQATT and CDR2 is SNEGSKA in the germline V gene (reference sequence). The CDR3 runs to 15 residues. V was clipped by 6 bases and J by 4 bases, with 21 bases between them. CDR3 residues: CSAGFRDGGSYGYTF. CDR3 sequence (DNA): TGCAGTGCGGGGTTTAGGGACGGAGGGAGCTATGGCTACACCTTC.

CDR3 region: CASSERRTGNNEQYF. In nucleotides, the CDR3 is TGTGCCAGCAGTGAGAGGAGAACGGGCAACAATGAGCAGTACTTC. The gene calls are TRBV2 and TRBJ2-1; no definite D call. The J call may be incorrect, as the DNA end agrees better with TRBJ2-7. The CDR3 is 15 residues long. Per the germline V gene, CDR1 is SNHLY and CDR2 is FYNNEI.

The chain links TRBV6-5 to TRBJ2-5, with D possibly matching TRBD2 (6 bases). The V and J ends lost 7 bases and 1 base respectively, with 13 bases between them. This CDR3 is built from 14 residues. Germline V gene data show CDR1 as MNHEY and CDR2 as SVGAGI. The CDR3 nucleotides read TGTGCCAGCACCACCGGGACTTCCCAAGAGACCCAGTACTTC. Its translation: CASTTGTSQETQYF.